Listed below are T cell receptor beta chains from one sample, sequenced in a study of cytomegalovirus exposure and HLA in healthy donors. This table comes from immunoSEQ multiplex PCR, and its TCRdb copy is limited to in-frame clones, with some not included. The sample lists roughly 93,000 clones; around 77% were seen once. Sequencing was carried out using PBMCs. The source of these receptors is a man in his thirties or forties in good health and CMV-seronegative. Both conserved end residues are part of each CDR3. The order of the fields is V gene, J gene, clone size, D gene, CDR3 DNA, CDR3 protein. D genes are given only for firm matches. Where a row states a size, it is once, few, many or the class of an expanded clone; other rows omit it.

V: TRBV10-3; J: TRBJ2-7; size: -; D: TRBD1; DNA: TGTGCCATCAGTGACAGCAGGGGGTACGAGCAGTACTTC; CDR3: CAISDSRGYEQYF
V: TRBV6-5; J: TRBJ1-1; size: few; D: TRBD1; DNA: TGTGCCAGCAGTTTTGGGACAGGGGGGAACACTGAAGCTTTCTTT; CDR3: CASSFGTGGNTEAFF
V: TRBV7-9; J: TRBJ1-2; size: -; D: -; DNA: TGTGCCAGCAGCTTAGTGTTTCAGATAAACTATGGCTACACCTTC; CDR3: CASSLVFQINYGYTF
V: TRBV6-1; J: TRBJ2-1; size: few; D: TRBD2; DNA: TGTGCCAGCACAGGACTAGCGGGAGATCGGGAGCAGTTCTTC; CDR3: CASTGLAGDREQFF
V: TRBV27; J: TRBJ1-4; size: -; D: -; DNA: TGTGCCAGCAGTCCCACAGGGAGACTGGATGAAAAACTGTTTTTT; CDR3: CASSPTGRLDEKLFF
V: TRBV15; J: TRBJ1-2; size: -; D: -; DNA: TGTGCCACCAGCAGAGGGGAGGGTCTTGGCTACACCTTC; CDR3: CATSRGEGLGYTF
V: TRBV5-1; J: TRBJ2-4; size: -; D: TRBD1; DNA: TGCGCCAGCAGCTCCGCGGGACAGGGGATAGACATTCAGTACTTC; CDR3: CASSSAGQGIDIQYF
V: TRBV7-8; J: TRBJ1-5; size: -; D: -; DNA: TGTGCCAGCAGCTTAGGTGAGCAGGGCCGTAATCAGCCCCAGCATTTT; CDR3: CASSLGEQGRNQPQHF
V: TRBV10-3; J: TRBJ1-1; size: many; D: TRBD1; DNA: TGTGCCATCGGAACAGGGGCGGGTACTGAAGCTTTCTTT; CDR3: CAIGTGAGTEAFF
V: TRBV2; J: TRBJ2-6; size: -; D: -; DNA: TGTGCCAGCAGGCCCCCCTCAGTCCTTGACGGGGGGGCCAACGTCCTGACTTTC; CDR3: CASRPPSVLDGGANVLTF
V: TRBV6-6; J: TRBJ1-1; size: -; D: TRBD1; DNA: TGTGCCAGCAGTCCCCGGCAGGGGGCTTGGACTGAAGCTTTCTTT; CDR3: CASSPRQGAWTEAFF
V: TRBV5-1; J: TRBJ1-1; size: -; D: TRBD1; DNA: TGCGCCAGCAGCTTGGGGGGGACAGCTACGTCTGAAGCTTTCTTT; CDR3: CASSLGGTATSEAFF
V: TRBV9; J: TRBJ1-1; size: -; D: TRBD1; DNA: TGTGCCAGCAGCGTAGGGGGACAGGGGAGGACTGAAGCTTTCTTT; CDR3: CASSVGGQGRTEAFF
V: TRBV25-1; J: TRBJ2-1; size: -; D: TRBD1; DNA: TGTGCCAGCAGTGAGATGTTAGGACAGGGGACCTACAATGAGCAGTTCTTC; CDR3: CASSEMLGQGTYNEQFF
V: TRBV7-9; J: TRBJ1-4; size: -; D: -; DNA: TGTGCCAGCAGCGGCGCCCTTGGAGGGGGGGTGTTTTTT; CDR3: CASSGALGGGVFF
V: TRBV29-1; J: TRBJ1-5; size: -; D: -; DNA: TGCAGCGTTGCCGGGACTACAAATCAGCCCCAGCATTTT; CDR3: CSVAGTTNQPQHF
V: TRBV7-6; J: TRBJ2-2; size: once; D: TRBD2; DNA: TGTGCCAGCAGCCCCCTAGCGGGGACCACCGGGGAGCTGTTTTTT; CDR3: CASSPLAGTTGELFF
V: TRBV19; J: TRBJ1-2; size: -; D: -; DNA: TGTGCCAGTGCCCCTGGGGCCGGCTACTATGGCTACACCTTC; CDR3: CASAPGAGYYGYTF
V: TRBV6-5; J: TRBJ1-2; size: -; D: -; DNA: TGTGCCAGCAGTTACTCGACAGGAGCTAAGGGTGGCTACACCTTC; CDR3: CASSYSTGAKGGYTF
V: TRBV6-5; J: TRBJ1-1; size: few; D: -; DNA: TGTGCCAGCCTGTTGGTGGGGCGAGGGAACACTGAAGCTTTCTTT; CDR3: CASLLVGRGNTEAFF
V: TRBV7-9; J: TRBJ2-1; size: few; D: TRBD2; DNA: TGTGCCAGCAGCCCAACCGGACTAGCGGGAAATGAGCAGTTCTTC; CDR3: CASSPTGLAGNEQFF
V: TRBV12-5; J: TRBJ2-1; size: -; D: TRBD2; DNA: TGTGCTAGTGCCGGACGACTAGCGGGAGCAAGCTACAATGAGCAGTTCTTC; CDR3: CASAGRLAGASYNEQFF
V: TRBV7-9; J: TRBJ1-5; size: -; D: -; DNA: TGTGCCAGCAGCTCCGCCGAGGGCTCCGGTCAGCCCCAGCATTTT; CDR3: CASSSAEGSGQPQHF
V: TRBV4-1; J: TRBJ2-1; size: -; D: TRBD2; DNA: TGCGCCAGCAGCCAAGAGGCAGCGGGGGAGCAGTTCTTC; CDR3: CASSQEAAGEQFF
V: TRBV5-6; J: TRBJ1-4; size: -; D: -; DNA: TGTGCCAGCAGCTTGCAACGGGGTAATGAAAAACTGTTTTTT; CDR3: CASSLQRGNEKLFF
V: TRBV15; J: TRBJ2-2; size: -; D: TRBD2; DNA: TGTGCCACCAGCAGAGAAAGGACTAGCGGCCTAAACACCGGGGAGCTGTTTTTT; CDR3: CATSRERTSGLNTGELFF
V: TRBV5-1; J: TRBJ2-1; size: few; D: -; DNA: TGCGCCAGCAGCTTGGTGGCGGGTGAGCAGTTCTTC; CDR3: CASSLVAGEQFF
V: TRBV5-4; J: TRBJ1-4; size: few; D: -; DNA: TGTGCCAGCAGCTTGGGTGGCCTCTCGGGTGAAAAACTGTTTTTT; CDR3: CASSLGGLSGEKLFF
V: TRBV10-3; J: TRBJ2-5; size: -; D: TRBD1; DNA: TGTGCCATCAGTGAGTCCGGGACAGAGTTTCAAGAGACCCAGTACTTC; CDR3: CAISESGTEFQETQYF
V: TRBV11-2; J: TRBJ1-2; size: -; D: -; DNA: TGTGCCAGCAGCCACCACGGGGGGCAGGCGACCAACTATGGCTACACCTTC; CDR3: CASSHHGGQATNYGYTF
V: TRBV25-1; J: TRBJ1-1; size: few; D: TRBD1; DNA: TGTGCCAGCAGTGAGCGGACAGGGTATGGGACTGAAGCTTTCTTT; CDR3: CASSERTGYGTEAFF
V: TRBV7-6; J: TRBJ2-4; size: -; D: TRBD1; DNA: TGTGCCAGCAGCCGGACAGGGAGTAGGGACATTCAGTACTTC; CDR3: CASSRTGSRDIQYF
V: TRBV10-3; J: TRBJ2-1; size: -; D: TRBD1; DNA: TGTGCCATCATGGGACAGATAAACAATGAGCAGTTCTTC; CDR3: CAIMGQINNEQFF